This T cell receptor beta chain was captured in a study of T cells in Graves' hyperthyroidism and ophthalmopathy. Lactation, pregnancy, other autoimmune disease or uncontrolled infection excluded patients. Diagnosis relied on clinical symptoms, serum thyroxine and TRAb, thyroid ultrasound and orbital computed tomography. This clonotype has a count of ten or more. The antigen remains unidentified. Findings and limits, study-wide: Ophthalmopathy was model-predicted a median approximately six months pre-onset. Clonotypes that were expanded in thyroid above 0.001 mostly appeared in blood too.

TCR beta CDR3 regions were amplified from RNA transcripts. Carried out on the TCR CDR3, a first-round RT-PCR used the HTBI primer set. TCRdb called the multiplex PCR reads again in MiXCR, with one record for every CDR3 protein. In the table there are 490,000 or so distinct CDR3 sequences, 46% of which are singletons. Trimming stripped 3 bases from V and 2 bases from J, with 9 bases between. The CDR3 length is 15 residues. Looked up from germline, CDR1 is SGDLS and CDR2 is YYNGEE. Input material: peripheral blood or thyroid tissue (not recorded which). The TCR comes from an adult woman with Graves' disease, either hyperthyroidism or ophthalmopathy (not recorded which). The chain recombines TRBV9 with TRBJ2-6; no firm D call. CDR3 nucleotide sequence: TGTGCCAGCAGCGCCCAGCAGGCTGGGGCCAACGTCCTGACTTTC. This translates into CASSAQQAGANVLTF.